This T cell receptor beta chain was identified in a study of radiation and T cells in renal cell carcinoma. Time point: blood 2 weeks post-SBRT. As to treatment: 15 Gy SBRT to primary tumor, nephrectomy 4 weeks later. Blood was sampled at baseline, 2 weeks and 4 weeks after SBRT. As concerns this clone: What it binds is not known. This CDR3 is also generated by other DNA sequences in the sample.

Sequencing was performed with immunoSEQ multiplex PCR; in TCRdb, only in-frame clones are kept and a portion is missing. The table shows some 130,000 clones, with 81% occurring only once. The CDR3 covers 13 residues. Germline loops: CDR1 SGDLS, CDR2 YYNGEE. Trimming cost V 2 bases and J 1 base, with 4 bases left between them. Regarding the study as a whole: Top tumor clonotypes rose in blood 2 weeks post-radiation, then contracted.

The rearrangement uses TRBV9 and TRBJ1-3; D is ambiguous. This specimen was blood, taken from a patient whose treatment included radiotherapy and nephrectomy. The sequence derives from a woman aged 55-70 years with renal cell carcinoma. CDR3 in DNA: TGTGCCAGCAGCGTGGGTTCTGGAAACACCATATATTTT. It yields the protein CASSVGSGNTIYF.